This T cell receptor (beta chain) appears in the sequencing data of a study of T cells in localized non-small cell lung cancer. Notes on this clone: Antigen unknown.

Clones were read by immunoSEQ multiplex PCR, and TCRdb kept only the in-frame ones, dropping some. Of tens of thousands of clones listed, about 85% are singletons. Regarding the study as a whole: The tumor had only one region sequenced, so heterogeneity remains possible.

The source material was PBMCs, sampled before any cancer treatment. The receptor was isolated from a man aged 40 to 69 with stage II lung adenocarcinoma.

CDR3 DNA sequence: TGTGCCAGCAGTTACCGGGGAAATCAGCCCCAGCATTTT. It encodes CASSYRGNQPQHF. The V and J genes are TRBV6-6 and TRBJ1-5; D is uncertain. Trimming took off 2 bases at V and 4 bases at J, with 6 bases between the two ends. This CDR3 spans 13 amino acids. Germline V gene data show CDR1 as MNHNY and CDR2 as SVGAGI (reference sequence).